This passage covers 26 T cell receptor beta chains from one sample sequenced in a study of blood T cell repertoires in COVID-19. Clones were read by immunoSEQ multiplex PCR, and TCRdb kept only the in-frame ones, dropping some. The repertoire holds 350,000 to 500,000 clones, with roughly 90% as singletons. What was sequenced was peripheral blood. These receptors all stem from a man in his late teens or twenties with COVID-19, enrolled during active disease.

V usage is TRBV11-2 and J usage is TRBJ2-5; perhaps TRBD2 as D (6 bases). In germline, CDR1 is SGHAT, CDR2 FQNNGV. The CDR3 has 15 amino acids. V was trimmed by 1 base and J by 0 bases, leaving 9 bases between them. CDR3 loop: CASSLAGDYQETQYF. In DNA, the CDR3 is TGTGCCAGCAGCTTAGCGGGGGACTACCAAGAGACCCAGTACTTC.

This rearrangement joins TRBV7-2 to TRBJ1-3, with TRBD1 identical over 8 bases. The CDR3 contains 15 residues. Germline CDR1 SGHTA, CDR2 FQGNSA. V was clipped by 0 bases and J by 7 bases; unmatched bases: 5. DNA of the CDR3: TGTGCCAGCAGCTTAGCGGGCAGGGGGCTTAACACCATATATTTT. This gives the protein CASSLAGRGLNTIYF.

The chain couples TRBV28 to TRBJ2-6, with D possibly matching TRBD2 (6 bases). Germline assignment: CDR1 MDHEN and CDR2 SYDVKM. Trimming left V 3 bases short and J 4 bases short, with 10 bases between. The CDR3 loop spans 15 amino acids. This chain's CDR3 is CASSFRGTGANVLTF. CDR3 coding DNA: TGTGCCAGCAGTTTTCGGGGGACCGGGGCCAACGTCCTGACTTTC. Full variable domain (outside the CDR3, taken from reference TRBV28 and TRBJ2-6): DVKVTQSSRYLVKRTGEKVFLECVQDMDHENMFWYRQDPGLGLRLIYFSYDVKMKEKGDIPEGYSVSREKKERFSLILESASTNQTSMYLCASSFRGTGANVLTFGAGSRLTVL.

Worth noting for this clone: Within the sample, other DNA sequences also encode this same CDR3. This chain links TRBV3-1 (or the pseudogene TRBV3-2) with TRBJ2-3; 7 nucleotides agree with TRBD2. Unmatched junction bases numbered 0, after V lost 3 bases and J lost 0 bases. CDR1 is LGHDT, CDR2 YNNKEL, per germline (reference sequence). There are 14 residues in the CDR3. The CDR3, as DNA: TGTGCCAGCAGCCAGACTAGCAGCACAGATACGCAGTATTTT. Protein: CASSQTSSTDTQYF.

The chain carries TRBV24-1 and TRBJ2-1, with TRBD2 identical over 9 bases. The CDR3 is made up of 14 amino acids. J was trimmed by 4 bases and V by 5 bases; bases with no gene match: 2. Germline V gives CDR1 KGHDR, CDR2 SFDVKD. The CDR3 DNA sequence: TGTGCCACCAGTGGCCTAGCGGGATACAATGAGCAGTTCTTC. It encodes CATSGLAGYNEQFF.

The V and J genes are TRBV11-2 and TRBJ2-3; a weak D match, TRBD2 (6 bases). The CDR3 runs 17 residues. Germline V gives CDR1 SGHAT, CDR2 FQNNGV. The V end was cut by 5 bases, the J end by 6 bases, with 24 bases between. DNA for the CDR3: TGTGCCAGCAGCCGTCAACTTAGCGGCGCTTGGCGGGATACGCAGTATTTT. Translating gives CASSRQLSGAWRDTQYF.

The chain carries TRBV27 and TRBJ2-2; the match to TRBD1 covers 8 bases. After removal of 2 bases from V and 2 bases from J, the junction contained 4 bases not matched to a gene. The CDR3 is 16 residues long. Germline CDR1 is MNHEY and CDR2 is SMNVEV (reference sequence). DNA of the CDR3: TGTGCCAGCAGTTTACGGGGACAGGATAACACCGGGGAGCTGTTTTTT. Encoded protein: CASSLRGQDNTGELFF.

This clone is a singleton in its sample. The chain uses TRBV10-1 and TRBJ2-5; TRBD2 agrees at 8 bases. V shed 5 bases, J shed 5 bases, and the junction held 10 bases outside the gene matches. Germline V gene lookup returns CDR1 WNHNN and CDR2 SYGVQD (reference sequence). This CDR3 is 15 amino acids long. CDR3 in amino acids: CASSSIAGRTETQYF. The CDR3 coding sequence is TGCGCCAGCAGTAGTATAGCGGGGAGGACTGAGACCCAGTACTTC.

The chain combines TRBV11-3 with TRBJ2-1; 9 bases are shared with TRBD2. The CDR3 covers 16 residues. V was clipped by 4 bases and J by 5 bases; unmatched bases: 9. Germline CDR1 reads SGHNT; CDR2 reads YENEEA. CDR3 amino acids: CASSSLAGAWDNEQFF. In DNA, the CDR3 is TGTGCCAGCAGCTCCTTAGCGGGAGCGTGGGACAATGAGCAGTTCTTC.

This clone was seen once. The chain couples TRBV3-1 (or the pseudogene TRBV3-2) to TRBJ2-7; possible D gene TRBD2, 7 bases. The CDR3 totals 18 residues. Germline CDR1 and CDR2: LGHDT and YNNKEL (reference sequence). Trimming stripped 4 bases from V and 0 bases from J, with 22 bases between. As DNA, the CDR3 is TGTGCCAGCAGCCCTAGGGGGGGGAAGCGGAAGAGCTCCTACGAGCAGTACTTC. It codes for CASSPRGGKRKSSYEQYF.

The rearrangement links TRBV3-1 (or the pseudogene TRBV3-2) to TRBJ2-1, with 9 bases fitting TRBD2. J gave up 1 base and V 2 bases, and 12 bases lay outside the gene matches. The CDR3 extends over 19 amino acids. CDR1 and CDR2 from the germline V gene are LGHDT and YNNKEL (reference sequence). This CDR3 reads CASSQTTSGRIISYNEQFF. The CDR3 DNA is TGTGCCAGCAGCCAAACGACCAGCGGGAGGATCATTTCCTACAATGAGCAGTTCTTC.

The chain employs TRBV12-3 or TRBV12-4 and TRBJ1-5, with TRBD1 as a possible D gene (5 bases). V lost 6 bases, J lost 6 bases, and 9 bases lay in between. The CDR3 is 12 residues long. CDR3 DNA sequence: TGTGCCAGCAGCCAGGGTGTTCAGCCCCAGCATTTT. It yields the protein CASSQGVQPQHF.

The chain links TRBV2 to TRBJ2-2; 8 positions agree with TRBD2. The junction had 1 base not matched to a gene; V was cut back by 0 bases and J by 4 bases. The germline V gene has CDR1 SNHLY and CDR2 FYNNEI. This CDR3 is built from 15 residues. CDR3 DNA sequence: TGTGCCAGCAGTGAAGCTCGGGGGGGCACCGGGGAGCTGTTTTTT. Its protein product is CASSEARGGTGELFF.

This chain links TRBV11-3 with TRBJ2-7, with D tentatively TRBD2 (6 bases). Trimming stripped 5 bases from V and 7 bases from J, with 21 bases between. The CDR3 has 15 residues. Germline lookup yields CDR1 SGHNT and CDR2 YENEEA. The CDR3 is CASSPRTILLREQYF. DNA of the CDR3: TGTGCCAGCAGCCCCCGGACTATCCTCTTACGGGAGCAGTACTTC.

This clone was seen only once. CDR3 sequence: CASTTANQPQHF. The CDR3 DNA follows: TGTGCCAGCACCACTGCAAATCAGCCCCAGCATTTT. This chain joins TRBV12-3 or TRBV12-4 and TRBJ1-5; D is uncertain. Trimming pared 7 bases from V and 4 bases from J, leaving 8 bases between. This CDR3 has 12 residues.

The rearrangement links TRBV19 to TRBJ2-7; weak D call: TRBD1 (6 bases). Trimming stripped 5 bases from V and 3 bases from J, with 17 bases between. Germline assignment: CDR1 LNHDA and CDR2 SQIVND (reference sequence). This CDR3 has 15 amino acids. The CDR3 DNA follows: TGTGCCAGTAGTCCCACAGGGTGGGCGGGCTACGAGCAGTACTTC. Its translation is CASSPTGWAGYEQYF.

V gene TRBV7-6 combines with J gene TRBJ2-1; 9 bases map to TRBD2. Germline loops: CDR1 SGHVS, CDR2 FNYEAQ. The CDR3 contains 14 residues. The V segment lost 1 base and the J segment 8 bases; nucleotides outside the gene matches: 3. The CDR3 DNA reads as TGTGCCAGCAGCTTAGTTAGCGGGAGCTATGAGCAGTTCTTC. Encoded protein: CASSLVSGSYEQFF.

The rearrangement uses TRBV10-1 and TRBJ2-3, with 11 bases identical to TRBD2. J was trimmed by 4 bases and V by 2 bases; bases with no gene match: 14. The CDR3 extends over 19 amino acids. CDR1 WNHNN and CDR2 SYGVQD come from the germline V gene (reference sequence). The CDR3 DNA sequence: TGCGCCAGCAGTGAGATCGGGGTAGCGGGAGGGCCTAGTCCAGATACGCAGTATTTT. Translation: CASSEIGVAGGPSPDTQYF.

V usage is TRBV3-1 (or the pseudogene TRBV3-2) and J usage is TRBJ1-2, with a weak D call TRBD1 (6 bases). Between the trimmed V and J ends, which lost 4 bases and 5 bases, there was a span of 20 bases. The CDR3 runs 16 residues. Germline V lookup: CDR1 LGHDT, CDR2 YNNKEL (reference sequence). The CDR3 region is CASSRDARQVPYGYTF. The CDR3 nucleotides read TGTGCCAGCAGCCGGGACGCTAGACAGGTTCCATATGGCTACACCTTC.

In its sample, this clone was seen once. The chain joins TRBV18 to TRBJ2-5; TRBD2 is a possible D gene (5 bases). The CDR3 runs to 15 residues. Trimming took 2 bases from V and 1 from J, leaving 11 bases between them. Germline V gene lookup returns CDR1 KGHSH and CDR2 LQKENI. This chain's CDR3 is CASSPSGSLQETQYF. For the CDR3, the DNA is TGTGCCAGCTCACCATCGGGGAGCCTCCAAGAGACCCAGTACTTC.

This chain links TRBV10-2 with TRBJ2-5, with 9 bases matching TRBD1. This CDR3 has 17 amino acids. Germline V gene sequence: CDR1 WSHSY, CDR2 SAAADI. V trimming: 3 bases; J trimming: 0 bases; junction bases outside the gene matches: 8. The CDR3 protein is CASSDFVTGGDQETQYF. Written as DNA, the CDR3 is TGCGCCAGCAGTGATTTTGTGACAGGGGGAGACCAAGAGACCCAGTACTTC.

This clone was recorded only once. J is TRBJ1-5 and V is TRBV7-8; perhaps TRBD1 as D (5 bases). Trimming pared 5 bases from V and 1 base from J, leaving 15 bases between. CDR1 SGHVS and CDR2 FQNEAQ come from the germline V gene. CDR3 length: 16 residues. The DNA for the CDR3 is TGTGCCAGCAGCCCCCCCGGGGGAGGGAGCAATCAGCCCCAGCATTTT. It specifies CASSPPGGGSNQPQHF.

J is TRBJ2-1 and V is TRBV24-1, with D maybe TRBD2 (5 bases). The CDR3 has 17 residues. Germline V gives CDR1 KGHDR, CDR2 SFDVKD. The ends were cut back, 5 bases at V and 3 bases at J, with 19 bases in the middle. This CDR3 reads CATSALLGPSDYNEQFF. Here the CDR3 DNA reads TGTGCCACCAGTGCCCTACTAGGTCCTTCTGACTACAATGAGCAGTTCTTC.

The rearrangement uses TRBV5-5 and TRBJ2-2; 10 bases match TRBD2. Unmatched junction bases numbered 9, after V lost 7 bases and J lost 0 bases. The CDR3 consists of 17 residues. The V gene's germline CDR1 is SGHKS and CDR2 YYEKEE (reference sequence). This chain's CDR3 is CASGRRTSGSNTGELFF. CDR3 coding DNA: TGTGCCAGCGGTCGGCGGACTAGCGGTTCGAACACCGGGGAGCTGTTTTTT.

The chain is built from TRBV5-4 and TRBJ2-7, with 7 nucleotides matching TRBD2. The CDR3 sequence is 15 residues long. Germline V gene lookup returns CDR1 SGHNT and CDR2 YYREEE (reference sequence). Losses at the gene ends were 2 bases for V and 2 bases for J; bases not matched to a gene: 7. The DNA for the CDR3 is TGTGCCAGCAGCTTTCAAGGCGGGGGAGCCTACGAGCAGTACTTC. Translation: CASSFQGGGAYEQYF.

V gene TRBV5-5 combines with J gene TRBJ2-7; TRBD1 aligns across 9 bases. Germline CDR1 is SGHKS and CDR2 is YYEKEE (reference sequence). Unmatched junction bases numbered 7, after V lost 5 bases and J lost 1 base. The CDR3 has 15 amino acids. This CDR3 is CASRSDRGRSYEQYF. The CDR3 DNA reads TGTGCCAGCAGATCCGACAGGGGGAGGTCCTACGAGCAGTACTTC.